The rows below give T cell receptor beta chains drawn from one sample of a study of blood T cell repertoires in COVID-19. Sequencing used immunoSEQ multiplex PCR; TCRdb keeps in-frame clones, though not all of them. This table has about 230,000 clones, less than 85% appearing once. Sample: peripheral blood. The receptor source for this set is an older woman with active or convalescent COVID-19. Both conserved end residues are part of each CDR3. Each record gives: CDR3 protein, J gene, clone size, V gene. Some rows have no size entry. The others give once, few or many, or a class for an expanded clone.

CASSFDSSNGYTF,TRBJ1-2,-,TRBV12-3/TRBV12-4
CASYPDRGNYGYTF,TRBJ1-2,-,TRBV5-1
CASSFGTSGTDTQYF,TRBJ2-3,-,TRBV11-2
CAWSKLAGGPNEQFF,TRBJ2-1,-,TRBV30
CASSLGILDTQYF,TRBJ2-3,-,TRBV27
CASSTGTSGRPVSYEQYF,TRBJ2-7,-,TRBV5-1
CAISTGTAEQYF,TRBJ2-7,-,TRBV10-3
CASSSQGADTQYF,TRBJ2-3,-,TRBV5-1
CASSRGGGTNTGELFF,TRBJ2-2,-,TRBV3-1/TRBV3-2
CASTRTGGYGYTF,TRBJ1-2,-,TRBV19
CASSQVGGGLNSPLHF,TRBJ1-6,-,TRBV4-3
CASSLAEPKSEQFF,TRBJ2-1,-,TRBV5-1
CAWETRGGLAEAFF,TRBJ1-1,-,TRBV30
CASSLVPQGQGDQPQHF,TRBJ1-5,-,TRBV5-1
CASSLDRMGQYEQYF,TRBJ2-7,-,TRBV27
CASSQDRLRQPQHF,TRBJ1-5,once,TRBV3-1/TRBV3-2
CASSLAGGFSSYNEQFF,TRBJ2-1,-,TRBV5-4
CASSSYRVTGELFF,TRBJ2-2,-,TRBV25-1
CASSTRTGSSEAFF,TRBJ1-1,-,TRBV14
CASSPLLMTQYF,TRBJ2-5,-,TRBV7-8
CASKQQVLLHF,TRBJ1-6,-,TRBV2
CASSGRAAQETQYF,TRBJ2-5,-,TRBV2
CASSLTGTTGANVLTF,TRBJ2-6,-,TRBV28
CASGSMTDGYTF,TRBJ1-2,few,TRBV12-3/TRBV12-4
CASSPRQGYEQYF,TRBJ2-7,-,TRBV4-2
CASSQGASYEQYF,TRBJ2-7,-,TRBV5-1
CASSLGQAVTEAFF,TRBJ1-1,-,TRBV7-9
CSARGGGYTF,TRBJ1-2,few,TRBV20-1
CSVEEGGQGLGSAQHF,TRBJ1-5,few,TRBV29-1
CASSPGDNYNSPLHF,TRBJ1-6,-,TRBV19
CASSARSRPNTGELFF,TRBJ2-2,-,TRBV6-1
CASSLAGDTYGYTF,TRBJ1-2,-,TRBV5-1
CASSWTGHYGYTF,TRBJ1-2,-,TRBV7-9
CASSFGRGTPYEQYF,TRBJ2-7,-,TRBV7-9
CASSLAKTTYTEAFF,TRBJ1-1,once,TRBV11-2
CSTSEGNTEAFF,TRBJ1-1,-,TRBV29-1
CASSPSWGLETQYF,TRBJ2-5,-,TRBV6-5
CASSGGTGDYEQYF,TRBJ2-7,-,TRBV9
CATSRGRVATNEKLFF,TRBJ1-4,once,TRBV15
CASSLGASGETQYF,TRBJ2-5,-,TRBV5-1
CASTDGRGPLHF,TRBJ1-6,-,TRBV21-1
CASNTTNTGELFF,TRBJ2-2,-,TRBV6-4
CASSQEGTGNSYNEQFF,TRBJ2-1,-,TRBV4-2
CASSLEQGIGELFF,TRBJ2-2,-,TRBV5-1
CASSPGGGTGNQYF,TRBJ2-5,-,TRBV6-5
CASSGWTGTSGYNEQFF,TRBJ2-1,-,TRBV9
CASSTDSKVADTQYF,TRBJ2-3,-,TRBV9
CASSFNTGVGNTIYF,TRBJ1-3,few,TRBV7-8
CASSSTTVPEAFF,TRBJ1-1,-,TRBV28
CASSPADGFYGYTF,TRBJ1-2,-,TRBV18
CASSPWGVGNYGYTF,TRBJ1-2,-,TRBV27
CASSLGGGAGNEQFF,TRBJ2-1,-,TRBV5-4
CASSSRDSYGYTF,TRBJ1-2,once,TRBV9
CASRLADRVLAKNIQYF,TRBJ2-4,once,TRBV12-2